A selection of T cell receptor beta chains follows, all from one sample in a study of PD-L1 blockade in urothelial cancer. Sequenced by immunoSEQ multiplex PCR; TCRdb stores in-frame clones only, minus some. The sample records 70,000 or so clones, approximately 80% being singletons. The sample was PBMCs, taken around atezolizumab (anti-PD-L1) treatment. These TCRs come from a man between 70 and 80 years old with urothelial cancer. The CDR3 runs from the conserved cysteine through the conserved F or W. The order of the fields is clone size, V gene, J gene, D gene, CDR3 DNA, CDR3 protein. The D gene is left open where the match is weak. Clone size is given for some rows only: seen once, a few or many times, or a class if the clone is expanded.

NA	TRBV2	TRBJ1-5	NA	TGTGCCAGCACGGCGAGGTCGGGGGGCCCTCAGCCCCAGCATTTT	CASTARSGGPQPQHF
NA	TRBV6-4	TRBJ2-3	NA	TGTGCCAGCAGTCACTCAGGGGCAGATACGCAGTATTTT	CASSHSGADTQYF
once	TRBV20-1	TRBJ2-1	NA	TGCAGTGCTAGAGGCGGGACGAAGCAGTTCTTC	CSARGGTKQFF
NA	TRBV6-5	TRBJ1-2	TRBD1	TGTGCCAGCAGATACACCAGGACAGGCCTCTATGGCTACACCTTC	CASRYTRTGLYGYTF
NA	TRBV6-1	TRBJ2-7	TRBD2	TGTGCCAGCGGCGCCCGACTAGCGGGAGAGGGCGAGCAGTACTTC	CASGARLAGEGEQYF
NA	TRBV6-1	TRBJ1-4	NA	TGTGCCAGCAGTGAAGCGCTAGGATACCATGAAAAACTGTTTTTT	CASSEALGYHEKLFF
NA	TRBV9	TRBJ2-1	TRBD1	TGTGCCAGCAGCGCCGCCGGACAGGGATCGAATGAGCAGTTCTTC	CASSAAGQGSNEQFF
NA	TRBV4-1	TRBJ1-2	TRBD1	TGCGCCAGCAGCCAACGGCCAGACAGGGGGAGAAACTATGGCTACACCTTC	CASSQRPDRGRNYGYTF
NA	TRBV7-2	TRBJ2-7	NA	TGTGCCAGCAGCCCGGATTCTAGGGGTGCGCAGTACTTC	CASSPDSRGAQYF
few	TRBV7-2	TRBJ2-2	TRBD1	TGTGCCAGCAGCAGACAGGGTTTACCCGGGGAGCTGTTTTTT	CASSRQGLPGELFF
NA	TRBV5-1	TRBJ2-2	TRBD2	TGCGCCAGCAGCTTGGGTACTAGCGGGATTGGGGAGCTGTTTTTT	CASSLGTSGIGELFF
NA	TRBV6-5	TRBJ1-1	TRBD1	TGTGCCAGCAGCCTTAGGGGGCGCGGCACTGAAGCTTTCTTT	CASSLRGRGTEAFF
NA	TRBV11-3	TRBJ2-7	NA	TGTGCCAGCAGCCCCTCTCCGGACCGGGGAAACGAGCAGTACTTC	CASSPSPDRGNEQYF
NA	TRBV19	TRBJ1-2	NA	TGTGCCAGTACCAGGGGACGCCGGTTTTTCGGTGATGGCTACACCTTC	CASTRGRRFFGDGYTF
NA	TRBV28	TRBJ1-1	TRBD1	TGTGCCAGCAGTCGTACAGGGGACACTGAAGCTTTCTTT	CASSRTGDTEAFF
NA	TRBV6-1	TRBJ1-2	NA	TGTGCCAGCATCGAGGGAGGCCGCAACTATGGCTACACCTTC	CASIEGGRNYGYTF
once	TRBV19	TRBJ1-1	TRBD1	TGTGCCAGTAGTGGCTGGACAGGTCAGGACACTGAAGCTTTCTTT	CASSGWTGQDTEAFF
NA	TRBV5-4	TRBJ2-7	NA	TGTGCCAGCAGCTCTGAATCTACCCACGAGCAGTACTTC	CASSSESTHEQYF
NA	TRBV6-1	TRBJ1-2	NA	TGTGCCAGCCTCCGACAGGCCAACGGCTATGGCTACACCTTC	CASLRQANGYGYTF
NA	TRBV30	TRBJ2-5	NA	TGTGCCTGGTCCAGGGCGGATGAGACCCAGTACTTC	CAWSRADETQYF
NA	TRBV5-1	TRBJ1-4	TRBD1	TGCGCCAGCAGCACCTCCGGGACAGGCGAAAAACTGTTTTTT	CASSTSGTGEKLFF
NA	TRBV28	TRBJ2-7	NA	TGTGCCAGCAATCGGGACAAAGAGGGAAACTACGAGCAGTACTTC	CASNRDKEGNYEQYF
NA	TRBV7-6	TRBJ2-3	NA	TGTGCCAGCAGCTTATTGGGGCGGATGAGCACAGATACGCAGTATTTT	CASSLLGRMSTDTQYF
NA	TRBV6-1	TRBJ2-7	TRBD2	TGTGCCAGCAGTCGGACTAGCGGGAGGTACGAGCAGTACTTC	CASSRTSGRYEQYF
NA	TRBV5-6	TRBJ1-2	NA	TGTGCCAGCAGCCAGGGGACACAAAACTATGGCTACACCTTC	CASSQGTQNYGYTF
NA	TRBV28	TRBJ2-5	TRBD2	TGTGCCAGCCAAGGCAACGGGAGGGAGACCCAGTACTTC	CASQGNGRETQYF
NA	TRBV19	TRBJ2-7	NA	TGTGCCAGTAGGGCAGGCTACAGCTCCTACGAGCAGTACTTC	CASRAGYSSYEQYF
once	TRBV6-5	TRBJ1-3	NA	TGTGCCAGCAGTGACAGGAGCTCTGGAAACACCATATATTTT	CASSDRSSGNTIYF
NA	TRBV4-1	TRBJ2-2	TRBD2	TGCGCCAGCAGCCAAGGACTAGCGGTTCGGACCGGGGAGCTGTTTTTT	CASSQGLAVRTGELFF
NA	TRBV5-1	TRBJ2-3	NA	TGCGCCAGCAGCCATGGGGCTAGTAGCACAGATACGCAGTATTTT	CASSHGASSTDTQYF
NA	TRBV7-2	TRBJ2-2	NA	TGTGCCAGCAGCTCATCGGGAGAGAGCACCGGGGAGCTGTTTTTT	CASSSSGESTGELFF
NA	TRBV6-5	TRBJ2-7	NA	TGTGCCAGCAGTTACTCTGGCAGCTACGAGCAGTACTTC	CASSYSGSYEQYF
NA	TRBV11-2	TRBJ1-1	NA	TGTGCCAGCAGCTCCACAGGGATAAACACTGAAGCTTTCTTT	CASSSTGINTEAFF
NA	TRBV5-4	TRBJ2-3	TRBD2	TGTGCCAGCAGCTTGACTAGCGGCCCAGATACGCAGTATTTT	CASSLTSGPDTQYF
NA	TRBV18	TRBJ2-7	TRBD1	TGTGCCAGCTCACCTTCCTCCCCCGGGACAGGGAGCTCCTACGAGCAGTACTTC	CASSPSSPGTGSSYEQYF
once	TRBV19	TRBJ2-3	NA	TGTGCCAGTAGTGACCAATACAGGGCTACTAGCACAGATACGCAGTATTTT	CASSDQYRATSTDTQYF
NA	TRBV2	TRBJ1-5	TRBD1	TGTGCCAGCAGTACCGGGACAGGGGGCCTGAGCAATCAGCCCCAGCATTTT	CASSTGTGGLSNQPQHF
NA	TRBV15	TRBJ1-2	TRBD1	TGTGCCACCAGCGGGGAACAGGGGTCTAACTATGGCTACACCTTC	CATSGEQGSNYGYTF
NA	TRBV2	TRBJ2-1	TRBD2	TGTGCCAGCAGTCGACTAGCGGGAAACTACAATGAGCAGTTCTTC	CASSRLAGNYNEQFF